Given below is one TCR beta chain in context. CDR1 and CDR2 (germline): MGHRA, YSYEKL. The CDR3 runs 18 residues. Trimming shortened V by 0 bases and J by 6 bases, and 21 bases separated the two germline ends. Sequencing was performed with immunoSEQ multiplex PCR; in TCRdb, only in-frame clones are kept and a portion is missing. The sample contains 40,000 to 50,000 clones, 90% to 95% of which appear only once. The entry originates in a study of T cell changes during pregnancy in multiple sclerosis. The sequence came from a female donor with multiple sclerosis, enrolled in a pregnancy study. The sequencing here drew on CD8+ T cells from peripheral blood mononuclear cells, taken in the third trimester of pregnancy. This chain uses TRBV4-1 with TRBJ2-1, with D uncertain. This CDR3 reads CASSQDPPGYESGNEQFF. Written as DNA, the CDR3 is TGCGCCAGCAGCCAAGACCCCCCAGGTTATGAATCAGGCAATGAGCAGTTCTTC.